Listed below are T cell receptor beta chains from one sample, sequenced in a study of blood T cell repertoires in COVID-19. This table comes from immunoSEQ multiplex PCR, and its TCRdb copy is limited to in-frame clones, with some not included. Among approximately 130,000 clones listed, approximately 77% were seen once. Sequences were obtained from peripheral blood. Source of these receptors: a man at least 80 years old with acute or convalescent COVID-19. The CDR3 runs from the conserved cysteine through the conserved F or W. A D gene is named only where the DNA matches it firmly. Some rows mark clone size as missing; the rest say once, few, many or name a class of expanded clone.

size	D	J	V	CDR3	DNA
.	.	TRBJ2-1	TRBV10-3	CAISELQGSGEQFF	TGTGCCATCAGTGAATTACAGGGAAGCGGTGAGCAGTTCTTC
many	.	TRBJ2-7	TRBV11-1	CASSFLGGGYEQYF	TGTGCCAGCAGCTTCCTAGGAGGAGGATACGAGCAGTACTTC
.	.	TRBJ1-4	TRBV2	CASAPGLPPTNEKLFF	TGTGCCAGCGCCCCAGGGCTCCCACCAACTAATGAAAAACTGTTTTTT
.	TRBD1	TRBJ1-5	TRBV7-2	CASSTRQGYNQPQHF	TGTGCCAGCAGCACCCGACAGGGATACAATCAGCCCCAGCATTTT
.	.	TRBJ1-5	TRBV28	CASRGQIQPQHF	TGTGCCAGCAGGGGGCAAATTCAGCCCCAGCATTTT
few	.	TRBJ1-2	TRBV29-1	CSVTREAVGYTF	TGCAGCGTTACACGGGAGGCAGTCGGGTACACCTTC
.	.	TRBJ2-7	TRBV6-5	CASSYTGSYEQYF	TGTGCCAGCAGCTATACAGGGTCCTACGAGCAGTACTTC
.	.	TRBJ2-1	TRBV20-1	CSAGADSPYNEQFF	TGCAGTGCTGGTGCGGACAGTCCTTACAATGAGCAGTTCTTC
.	.	TRBJ2-3	TRBV11-1	CASSLQGYTDTQYF	TGTGCCAGCAGCCTCCAGGGTTACACAGATACGCAGTATTTT
.	.	TRBJ2-7	TRBV14	CASSQGGKGYPGGRYEQYF	TGTGCCAGCAGCCAGGGCGGCAAAGGGTATCCAGGGGGGCGGTACGAGCAGTACTTC
.	.	TRBJ1-2	TRBV10-3	CAISESNGGAAYNGYTF	TGTGCCATCAGTGAGTCCAATGGGGGGGCGGCTTACAATGGCTACACCTTC
.	TRBD1	TRBJ1-1	TRBV5-1	CASSSGTGGVWNTEAFF	TGCGCCAGCAGCTCCGGGACAGGGGGCGTCTGGAACACTGAAGCTTTCTTT
.	.	TRBJ1-1	TRBV7-9	CASSFYGENTEAFF	TGTGCCAGCAGTTTTTACGGGGAGAACACTGAAGCTTTCTTT
.	.	TRBJ2-1	TRBV7-9	CASSLGLRTGYNEQFF	TGTGCCAGCAGCTTAGGATTGAGGACTGGCTACAATGAGCAGTTCTTC
.	.	TRBJ1-2	TRBV7-9	CASSLRGHGYTF	TGTGCCAGCAGCTTAAGAGGGCATGGCTACACCTTC
.	TRBD2	TRBJ2-1	TRBV6-5	CASRERVGGYNEQFF	TGTGCCAGCAGAGAGAGAGTCGGGGGGTACAATGAGCAGTTCTTC
.	.	TRBJ2-3	TRBV6-2/TRBV6-3	CASSYSGSRAYTQYF	TGTGCCAGCAGTTACTCGGGTAGCAGGGCTTATACGCAGTATTTT